One sample yielded the 16 T cell receptor beta chains listed below, sequenced in a study of blood T cells in healthy people across ages. Using a J-beta primer mix together with a sample-barcoded 5' primer, a second PCR was run for roughly 6 to 12 cycles. TCRdb called the 5' RACE reads again in MiXCR, with one record for every CDR3 protein. The data hold hundreds of thousands of distinct CDR3 sequences, with 25% to 35% observed a single time. The sample taken for sequencing was blood. These receptors originate from a woman of 80 years or more in good health.

This clonotype was recorded at least ten times. This chain connects TRBV6-1 to TRBJ2-1, with D possibly matching TRBD1 (6 bases). The CDR3 spans 12 residues. Trimming shortened V by 2 bases and J by 9 bases, and 8 bases separated the two germline ends. CDR1 and CDR2 from the germline V gene are MNHNS and SASEGT. The CDR3 coding sequence is TGTGCCAGCAGTGAACTCAGGGGTGAGCAGTTCTTC. It specifies CASSELRGEQFF.

This clonotype was counted once. It may be a read error: a sequence one base away is much more abundant. The chain recombines TRBV7-3 with TRBJ2-5, with TRBD2 matching 13 bases. The junction had 18 bases not matched to a gene; V was cut back by 0 bases and J by 11 bases. Germline V gene data show CDR1 as SGHTA and CDR2 as FQGTGA. The CDR3 contains 19 residues. The CDR3 DNA sequence: TGTGCCAGCAGCTTAACGCTTCCCCTACTAGCGGGGGGGCCCAATGAGCAGTACTTC. It yields the protein CASSLTLPLLAGGPNEQYF.

This clonotype was detected ten times or more. The genes are TRBV20-1 and TRBJ1-1, with D perhaps matching TRBD1 (6 bases). In germline, CDR1 is DFQATT, CDR2 SNEGSKA (reference sequence). V gave up 3 bases and J gave up 0 bases, with 17 bases separating them. The CDR3 runs to 16 residues. The CDR3 sequence is CSASGTRTAMNTEAFF. Here the CDR3 DNA reads TGCAGTGCTAGTGGTACGAGGACAGCCATGAACACTGAAGCTTTCTTT.

The V call is TRBV7-2, the J call TRBJ2-7; either TRBD1 or TRBD2 may supply D (6 bases each). The germline V gene encodes CDR1 SGHTA and CDR2 FQGNSA. This CDR3 is built from 14 residues. Trimming pared 3 bases from V and 3 bases from J, leaving 12 bases between. The CDR3 DNA follows: TGTGCCAGCAGCTTTGGAGGGGGATTCTACGAGCAGTACTTC. It is translated as CASSFGGGFYEQYF.

The table lists this clonotype with many counts. The V and J genes are TRBV20-1 and TRBJ2-7, with D possibly matching TRBD1 (5 bases). This CDR3 contains 13 residues. Germline loops: CDR1 DFQATT, CDR2 SNEGSKA (reference sequence). Trimming pared 6 bases from V and 2 bases from J, leaving 14 bases between. The CDR3 loop is CSASPTGPYEQYF. In nucleotides, the CDR3 is TGCAGTGCGAGCCCCACAGGCCCCTACGAGCAGTACTTC.

This clonotype was found a few times. At one of its ends the junction is not consistent with the germline gene, which may arise from a read error. The chain is built from TRBV12-3 or TRBV12-4 and TRBJ1-2; weak D call: TRBD1 (5 bases). This CDR3 comprises 15 residues. CDR3 loop: CAGSLTGGPNYGYTF. The CDR3, as DNA: TGTGCCGGCAGTTTAACGGGGGGACCGAACTATGGCTACACCTTC.

This clonotype was seen ten or more times. The chain combines TRBV6-6 with TRBJ2-7; 8 bases are a match to TRBD1. This CDR3 has 14 residues. Trimming cost V 8 bases and J 3 bases; bases outside gene matches: 9. Germline CDR1 MNHNY, CDR2 SVGAGI (reference sequence). The CDR3, as DNA: TGTGCCAGCGGCGAGACCAGGGGGCTCTACGAGCAGTACTTC. It encodes CASGETRGLYEQYF.

This clonotype was recorded many times. This chain uses TRBV12-3 or TRBV12-4 with TRBJ1-1; D possibly corresponds to TRBD1 (5 bases). The CDR3 has 11 amino acids. Trimming removed 6 bases from V and 7 bases from J, with 9 bases in between. The CDR3 reads CASRDRVEAFF. As DNA, the CDR3 is TGTGCCAGCAGAGACAGAGTTGAAGCTTTCTTT.

This clonotype was detected only a few times. The chain employs TRBV3-1 and TRBJ1-1, with D unclear. Between the trimmed V and J ends, which lost 4 bases and 0 bases, there was a span of 12 bases. CDR1 is LGHDT, CDR2 YNNKEL, per germline (reference sequence). The CDR3 totals 15 residues. Written as DNA, the CDR3 is TGTGCCAGCAGCCCCTCAGAGGAAATGAACACTGAAGCTTTCTTT. Encoded protein: CASSPSEEMNTEAFF.

As regards this clonotype: A much larger clone differs by one base, so this may be a read error. The chain has TRBV9 and TRBJ2-1; 9 bases match TRBD1. V shed 4 bases and J 6 bases; nucleotides not matched to a gene: 8. Germline-derived CDR1 and CDR2 are SGDLS and YYNGEE. The CDR3 totals 15 residues. The CDR3 nucleotides are TGTGCCAGCAGCCTGGGACAGGGTTTTGGCAATGAGCAGTTCTTC. Encoded protein: CASSLGQGFGNEQFF.

This clonotype came up a few times. V and J are TRBV11-3 and TRBJ1-1; TRBD1 might be the D (5 bases). The CDR3 consists of 13 residues. Germline V gene sequence: CDR1 SGHNT, CDR2 YENEEA. V was trimmed by 1 base and J by 11 bases, leaving 14 bases between them. CDR3 nucleotides: TGTGCCAGCAGCTTAGTGAGAGGAGGGGAGGCTTTCTTT. It yields the protein CASSLVRGGEAFF.

Notes on this clonotype: Possible read error: a much larger clone is one base away. V is TRBV20-1 and J is TRBJ1-1; D might be TRBD1 (5 bases). V was cut by 0 bases and J by 0 bases, with 14 bases left in between. Germline CDR1 DFQATT, CDR2 SNEGSKA (reference sequence). This CDR3 region has 16 residues. CDR3 sequence (DNA): TGCAGTGCTAGAGAGTCACTGGCAGGGTTGAACACTGAAGCTTTCTTT. Its protein product is CSARESLAGLNTEAFF.

This clonotype was detected a few times. V gene TRBV18 combines with J gene TRBJ2-2; no reliable D call. CDR1 and CDR2 (germline): KGHSH, LQKENI. Trimming cost V 8 bases and J 3 bases, with 13 bases left between them. The CDR3 is made up of 14 amino acids. DNA of the CDR3: TGTGCCAGCAAAACATGGGATTACACCGGGGAGCTGTTTTTT. This encodes CASKTWDYTGELFF.

This clonotype was observed at least ten times. V gene TRBV6-6 combines with J gene TRBJ2-1; 11 bases map to TRBD2. Germline CDR1 MNHNY, CDR2 SVGAGI (reference sequence). The CDR3 covers 15 residues. V trimming: 2 bases; J trimming: 7 bases; junction bases outside the gene matches: 4. The CDR3 bases are TGTGCCAGCAGTTACCTTAGCGGGGGGGGGAATGAGCAGTTCTTC. Translating gives CASSYLSGGGNEQFF.

The V call is TRBV20-1, the J call TRBJ2-2; the D gene is possibly TRBD1 (6 bases). Between the trimmed V and J ends, which lost 5 bases and 3 bases, there was a span of 19 bases. Germline CDR1 DFQATT, CDR2 SNEGSKA (reference sequence). The CDR3 consists of 16 residues. CDR3 DNA: TGCAGTGCTCGCCCGCCTCGAGGGGGAGACACCGGGGAGCTGTTTTTT. It yields the protein CSARPPRGGDTGELFF.

V and J are TRBV7-3 and TRBJ1-1, with TRBD1 matching 7 bases. Germline V CDR1 and CDR2: SGHTA, FQGTGA. The V segment lost 5 bases and the J segment 5 bases; nucleotides outside the gene matches: 5. The CDR3 runs to 13 residues. In DNA, the CDR3 is TGTGCCAGCAGCCGGGACAGAAGGACTGAAGCTTTCTTT. Translating gives CASSRDRRTEAFF.